The 28 T cell receptor beta chains listed next were all sequenced from one sample in a study of blood T cell repertoires in COVID-19. Data came from immunoSEQ multiplex PCR; TCRdb stores just in-frame clones and leaves some out. The table records some 63,000 clones, 70% to 85% of them present only once. The specimen sequenced was peripheral blood. These receptor sequences come from a human donor in a cohort sampled during active COVID-19.

This rearrangement joins TRBV2 to TRBJ2-5, with a weak D call TRBD2 (5 bases). The CDR3 runs to 14 residues. Germline CDR1 is SNHLY and CDR2 is FYNNEI. The V and J ends lost 11 bases and 5 bases respectively, with 21 bases between them. The CDR3 here is CADSSSRLGETQYF. DNA of the CDR3: TGTGCCGACTCTAGCAGCCGGCTGGGGGAGACCCAGTACTTC.

This clone appeared a single time. This chain connects TRBV7-3 to TRBJ1-5; the match to TRBD1 covers 7 bases. The CDR3 has 13 residues. Germline CDR1 reads SGHTA; CDR2 reads FQGTGA. The V gene end was trimmed by 5 bases and the J gene end by 7 bases; junction bases not matched to a gene: 5. The chain's CDR3 is CASSVDREQPQHF. DNA for the CDR3: TGTGCCAGCAGCGTTGACAGGGAGCAGCCCCAGCATTTT.

This chain links TRBV11-3 with TRBJ2-5; a possible D gene is TRBD1 (5 bases). CDR1 and CDR2 from the germline V gene are SGHNT and YENEEA. Between the trimmed V and J ends, which lost 4 bases and 2 bases, there was a span of 11 bases. CDR3 length: 14 amino acids. The CDR3 DNA reads as TGTGCCAGCAGCTCCCGGACAATTCAAGAGACCCAGTACTTC. Its protein product is CASSSRTIQETQYF.

This sequence joins TRBV6-5 and TRBJ2-3, with D tentatively TRBD2 (7 bases). The V end lost 6 bases, the J end lost 0 bases, and 13 bases lay between the germline ends. The CDR3 is 15 amino acids. The germline CDR1 and CDR2 sequences are MNHEY and SVGAGI. The CDR3 DNA follows: TGTGCCAGCAGCAGGGGAGGGGCAAGCACAGATACGCAGTATTTT. It specifies CASSRGGASTDTQYF.

This clone came up many times. This chain uses TRBV30 with TRBJ2-1; 7 bases are a match to TRBD2. Germline V gives CDR1 GTSNPN, CDR2 SVGIG (reference sequence). After removal of 3 bases from V and 9 bases from J, the junction contained 11 bases not matched to a gene. The CDR3 consists of 14 residues. The CDR3 bases are TGTGCCTGGAGGGGGCCGAGCGGGGCAGGTGAGCAGTTCTTC. Protein: CAWRGPSGAGEQFF.

This chain connects TRBV30 to TRBJ2-5; 11 bases match TRBD1. Trimming cost V 1 base and J 4 bases; bases outside gene matches: 5. This CDR3 contains 15 residues. Per germline, CDR1 GTSNPN and CDR2 SVGIG (reference sequence). The CDR3 DNA reads TGTGCCTGGAGTGCCGGACAGGGGGCGGGAGAGACCCAGTACTTC. Residues: CAWSAGQGAGETQYF.

The J gene is TRBJ2-1, the V gene TRBV7-2, with 7 bases that match TRBD2. Germline lookup yields CDR1 SGHTA and CDR2 FQGNSA. The CDR3 runs to 14 residues. With V trimmed by 4 bases and J by 6 bases, 6 bases remained unmatched. CDR3 DNA sequence: TGTGCCAGCAGCTCCAAGCGGGGACCCAATGAGCAGTTCTTC. Its translation: CASSSKRGPNEQFF.

The J gene is TRBJ2-7, the V gene TRBV29-1, with D uncertain. Trimming stripped 5 bases from V and 1 base from J, with 9 bases between. From germline, CDR1 is SQVTM and CDR2 ANQGSEA. This CDR3 spans 12 amino acids. CDR3 amino acids: CSVRQASYEQYF. CDR3 nucleotides: TGCAGCGTTCGCCAGGCTTCCTACGAGCAGTACTTC.

This chain links TRBV9 with TRBJ2-5; TRBD2 aligns across 8 bases. V shed 3 bases and J 5 bases; nucleotides not matched to a gene: 6. The CDR3 sequence is 14 residues long. The germline V gene has CDR1 SGDLS and CDR2 YYNGEE. The CDR3 protein is CASSGRGDGETQYF. The CDR3 DNA is TGTGCCAGCAGCGGGCGGGGGGACGGCGAGACCCAGTACTTC.

The chain couples TRBV4-1 to TRBJ1-6; no reliable D call. Germline V CDR1 and CDR2: MGHRA, YSYEKL. The ends were cut back, 3 bases at V and 14 bases at J, with 14 bases in the middle. This CDR3 has 13 residues. Written as DNA, the CDR3 is TGCGCCAGCAGCCACCGAGACACACCATCCCTCCACTTT. Translated, it gives CASSHRDTPSLHF.

This clone has a handful of counts. V gene TRBV5-6 combines with J gene TRBJ1-1, with 9 bases lining up with TRBD1. The CDR3 is 16 amino acids. J was trimmed by 6 bases and V by 4 bases; bases with no gene match: 13. The germline V gene has CDR1 SGHDT and CDR2 YYEEEE. The CDR3 coding sequence is TGTGCCAGCAGCCCTTTAGCGGGGACAGGGATCTCTGAAGCTTTCTTT. This codes for CASSPLAGTGISEAFF.

This chain links TRBV2 with TRBJ2-5, with TRBD1 as a possible D gene (6 bases). V was clipped by 6 bases and J by 5 bases, with 19 bases between them. The CDR3 sequence is 15 residues long. In germline, CDR1 is SNHLY, CDR2 FYNNEI. The CDR3 DNA reads as TGTGCCAGCAGGTCGTGGGGGCTTACCGGGGAGACCCAGTACTTC. Translated, it gives CASRSWGLTGETQYF.

The rearrangement links TRBV18 to TRBJ2-5, with 14 bases lining up with TRBD2. V shed 6 bases, J shed 1 base, and the junction held 10 bases outside the gene matches. The length of the CDR3 is 18 residues. Germline-derived CDR1 and CDR2 are KGHSH and LQKENI. CDR3 in amino acids: CASSRILTSGRGQETQYF. Here the CDR3 DNA reads TGTGCCAGCTCGCGGATCCTGACTAGCGGGAGGGGCCAAGAGACCCAGTACTTC.

The CDR3 loop is CASSLLGTNQETQYF. CDR3 nucleotides: TGCGCCAGCAGCTTATTAGGGACTAACCAAGAGACCCAGTACTTC. The chain combines TRBV5-1 with TRBJ2-5, with TRBD2 matching 7 bases. V lost 2 bases, J lost 0 bases, and 4 bases stayed unmatched. The CDR3 contains 15 residues. Germline loops: CDR1 SGHRS, CDR2 YFSETQ.

The chain is built from TRBV19 and TRBJ2-2; D may be TRBD2 (5 bases). Deletions cut 2 bases from V and 6 bases from J, with 13 bases between. This CDR3 has 15 amino acids. Germline CDR1 is LNHDA and CDR2 is SQIVND (reference sequence). The CDR3 region has the DNA TGTGCCAGTAGTATACACGGGGTCAAGTCCGGGGAGCTGTTTTTT. Residues: CASSIHGVKSGELFF.

This clone was picked up one time. This sequence joins TRBV19 and TRBJ2-1; the D gene is possibly TRBD2 (7 bases). Trimming cost V 3 bases and J 8 bases, with 11 bases left between them. The CDR3 covers 13 residues. Germline V gene data show CDR1 as LNHDA and CDR2 as SQIVND (reference sequence). The CDR3 nucleotides read TGTGCCAGTAGTATGCGGGGGCTCGATGAGCAGTTCTTC. Translating gives CASSMRGLDEQFF.

V and J are TRBV5-1 and TRBJ1-4, with 8 nucleotides matching TRBD1. CDR1 SGHRS and CDR2 YFSETQ come from the germline V gene. The CDR3 is made up of 14 amino acids. Losses at the gene ends were 3 bases for V and 6 bases for J; bases not matched to a gene: 4. CDR3 amino acids: CASSYGQGHEKLFF. CDR3 in DNA: TGCGCCAGCAGCTACGGACAGGGACATGAAAAACTGTTTTTT. The entire variable domain, with the rest obtained from reference TRBV5-1 and TRBJ1-4, is as follows: KAGVTQTPRYLIKTRGQQVTLSCSPISGHRSVSWYQQTPGQGLQFLFEYFSETQRNKGNFPGRFSGRQFSNSRSEMNVSTLELGDSALYLCASSYGQGHEKLFFGSGTQLSVL.

The chain employs TRBV2 and TRBJ1-2; D is possibly TRBD1 (6 bases). Germline V gene data show CDR1 as SNHLY and CDR2 as FYNNEI. Deletions cut 10 bases from V and 11 bases from J, with 20 bases between. The CDR3 spans 12 residues. The CDR3 sequence: CATTGGRPGYTF. The DNA for the CDR3 is TGTGCCACCACGGGGGGCAGGCCAGGGTACACCTTC.

The chain combines TRBV11-2 with TRBJ2-7, with 11 bases fitting TRBD2. The V and J ends lost 5 bases and 3 bases, in that order; junction bases with no gene match: 15. The CDR3 sequence is 18 residues long. Germline V gene lookup returns CDR1 SGHAT and CDR2 FQNNGV. The CDR3 reads CASSTGVPGTSGFYEQYF. The CDR3 DNA sequence: TGTGCCAGCAGCACTGGGGTCCCCGGGACTAGCGGTTTCTACGAGCAGTACTTC.

V and J are TRBV28 and TRBJ2-4, with D perhaps matching TRBD1 (5 bases). V was trimmed by 7 bases and J by 5 bases, leaving 30 bases between them. Germline V gives CDR1 MDHEN, CDR2 SYDVKM. This CDR3 has 19 amino acids. CDR3 nucleotides: TGTGCCAGCAAAACCCTCCAGGTCCGACAGAGCTCTATACAAAACATTCAGTACTTC. Protein: CASKTLQVRQSSIQNIQYF.

CDR3 amino acids: CASSRQGQNTEAFF. The CDR3 coding sequence is TGTGCCAGTAGCCGCCAGGGTCAGAACACTGAAGCTTTCTTT. The rearrangement uses TRBV19 and TRBJ1-1; maybe TRBD1 (5 bases). V was cut by 6 bases and J by 1 base, with 12 bases left in between. The CDR3 has 14 amino acids. Per germline, CDR1 LNHDA and CDR2 SQIVND (reference sequence).

The chain couples TRBV12-5 to TRBJ1-3; 8 bases map to TRBD1. The CDR3 is made up of 15 amino acids. Germline V CDR1 and CDR2: LGHNT, FRNRAP. V gave up 6 bases and J gave up 0 bases; unmatched junction bases: 4. This CDR3 reads CASGRGQVSGNTIYF. DNA of the CDR3: TGTGCTAGTGGCCGGGGACAGGTCTCTGGAAACACCATATATTTT.

A single count supports this clone. V and J are TRBV29-1 and TRBJ2-1; TRBD1 aligns across 9 bases. Trimming cost V 7 bases and J 9 bases; bases outside gene matches: 25. The CDR3 loop spans 18 amino acids. Germline CDR1 is SQVTM and CDR2 is ANQGSEA. The CDR3 is CSANLGQGRRLGASEQFF. The CDR3 DNA is TGCAGCGCGAATTTGGGACAGGGAAGGAGGCTAGGGGCCAGTGAGCAGTTCTTC.

The V call is TRBV30, the J call TRBJ1-2, with 9 bases matching TRBD1. This CDR3 region has 14 residues. V trimming: 2 bases; J trimming: 7 bases; junction bases outside the gene matches: 8. Germline V gives CDR1 GTSNPN, CDR2 SVGIG (reference sequence). The DNA of the CDR3 is TGTGCCTGGAGTCATGGGGGACAGGGAGTTGGCTACACCTTC. This codes for CAWSHGGQGVGYTF.

The J gene is TRBJ2-2, the V gene TRBV19, with a possible D match to TRBD2 (6 bases). CDR3 length equals 15 residues. The V gene's germline CDR1 is LNHDA and CDR2 SQIVND (reference sequence). The ends were cut back, 11 bases at V and 7 bases at J, with 23 bases in the middle. The CDR3 loop is CAAGSRWVLGGELFF. The CDR3 region has the DNA TGTGCCGCGGGGAGCCGGTGGGTTCTGGGCGGGGAGCTGTTTTTT.

This sequence joins TRBV7-2 and TRBJ2-5; D gene unclear. The CDR3 has 15 amino acids. The ends were cut back, 0 bases at V and 4 bases at J, with 12 bases in the middle. Per germline, CDR1 SGHTA and CDR2 FQGNSA. The CDR3 here is CASSLALTMGETQYF. CDR3 coding DNA: TGTGCCAGCAGCTTAGCCCTAACTATGGGAGAGACCCAGTACTTC.

The V call is TRBV4-3, the J call TRBJ2-3; possible D gene TRBD2, 6 bases. With 4 bases removed from V and 2 bases from J, the gap between germline ends came to 13 bases. Germline V CDR1 and CDR2: LGHNA, YSLEER. This CDR3 has 15 residues. The CDR3 coding sequence is TGCGCCAGCAGCCCGGGGGACCGTTTCACAGATACGCAGTATTTT. Its translation is CASSPGDRFTDTQYF.

The CDR3 bases are TGTGCCAGCAGCTCGACACAGGGTTTCCAGCCCCAGCATTTT. Residues: CASSSTQGFQPQHF. The V and J genes are TRBV7-9 and TRBJ1-5; D might be TRBD1 (6 bases). Germline V lookup: CDR1 SEHNR, CDR2 FQNEAQ (reference sequence). This CDR3 comprises 14 residues. The V end lost 4 bases, the J end lost 7 bases, and 14 bases lay between the germline ends. The full variable domain, rest sourced from reference TRBV7-9 and TRBJ1-5, is DTGVSQNPRHKITKRGQNVTFRCDPISEHNRLYWYRQTLGQGPEFLTYFQNEAQLEKSRLLSDRFSAERPKGSFSTLEIQRTEQGDSAMYLCASSSTQGFQPQHFGDGTRLSIL.